This section outlines one T cell receptor (beta chain) sequence together with its context. Antigen unknown. Produced via immunoSEQ multiplex PCR; TCRdb's table is partial and in-frame only. This sample carries about 39,000 clones, about three quarters of them seen once, and the ten largest clones take roughly 0.42%. These data belong to a study of STAT3 mutations in large granular lymphocyte leukemia. Broader study findings: Every T-LGLL patient had at least one immunodominant TCRbeta clonotype.

V lost 7 bases to trimming and J lost 2 bases, with 6 bases between them. This CDR3 is built from 10 residues. CDR1 is DFQATT and CDR2 is SNEGSKA in the germline V gene (reference sequence). Sequencing input: PBMCs. The rearrangement links TRBV20-1 to TRBJ2-7; no definite D call. The source of this sequence is a human donor with T large granular lymphocyte leukemia. Some clones in this sample may be carry-over from other donors' samples. The CDR3, as DNA: TGCAGTGGCGGTCCCTACGAGCAGTACTTC. It specifies CSGGPYEQYF.